This TCR beta chain derives from a study of T cell repertoires in cytomegalovirus infection. About the study: Both a matching HLA type and CMV infection were indicated by public TCR beta signatures.

TCRdb re-derived calls from the reads in MiXCR, one entry per CDR3 protein. The sample consists of approximately 170,000 distinct CDR3 sequences, approximately 17% of them appearing once. The CDR3 consists of 16 residues. Trimming took 4 bases from V and 4 from J, leaving 20 bases between them. Looked up from germline, CDR1 is SEHNR and CDR2 is FQNEAQ (reference sequence). Overall study results and limits: Across the ex vivo response, the dominant clonotypes were HLA-C-restricted CMV-specific TCR beta clonotypes. Accumulated public TCR beta family frequency recognized individuals carrying CMV together with the relevant HLA.

About this clonotype: What it recognizes is unknown.

The chain combines TRBV7-9 with TRBJ2-7, with D possibly being TRBD1 (6 bases). The receptor's source is a human donor in good health (CMV status not recorded). Some clones in this sample may be carry-over from other donors' samples. Sequencing was performed on CD8+ T cells from PBMCs. Here the CDR3 reads CASSSDLGAMRYEQYF. The CDR3 nucleotides are TGTGCCAGCAGCTCCGACCTGGGGGCTATGAGGTACGAGCAGTACTTC.